Included here is one T cell receptor (beta chain) sequence, with context. The data are from a study of glioma-infiltrating T cells after dendritic cell vaccination. Across the whole study: Between about 2002 and 2013, patients got autologous tumor lysate-pulsed dendritic cell vaccines. Dendritic cells derived from monocytes and pulsed with autologous tumor lysate formed the vaccine.

Sequencing was performed with immunoSEQ multiplex PCR; in TCRdb, only in-frame clones are kept and a portion is missing. The profile covers 80,000 to 95,000 clones, with approximately 87% appearing a single time and just under 3% taken by the ten largest. V shed 6 bases and J shed 4 bases, with 10 bases lying between them. Germline V gene sequence: CDR1 KGHSH, CDR2 LQKENI. The CDR3 spans 14 residues. Fresh-frozen tumor tissue and more than two years of survival data were available for all. The J gene is TRBJ1-6, the V gene TRBV18, with D perhaps matching TRBD1 (6 bases). This receptor was identified in a human donor with glioblastoma. This specimen consisted of blood, obtained before dendritic cell vaccination. The DNA for the CDR3 is TGTGCCAGCTCCTACGGACAGTATAATTCACCCCTCCACTTT. Encoded protein: CASSYGQYNSPLHF.